This T cell receptor (beta chain) originates from a study of blood T cells in healthy people across ages. Primers used in a second PCR of about 7 to 12 cycles were a sample-barcoded 5' primer and a J-beta primer mix. Each CDR3 protein gets one entry after TCRdb re-called the 5' RACE reads with MiXCR. The data hold 750,000 to 950,000 distinct CDR3 sequences, with about 29% observed a single time. This clonotype was seen more than once but under ten times. The CDR3 is 15 amino acids. Germline CDR1 and CDR2: LGHDT and YNNKEL (reference sequence). V was shortened by 4 bases and J by 4 bases, with 14 bases between the two germline ends. These data also featured in a second study, about T cells of mothers and their children. That paper adds: The second PCR's M1S primer added sample barcodes and 2-4 random nucleotides.

The rearrangement uses TRBV3-1 and TRBJ2-1; D might be TRBD2 (6 bases). The TCR was taken from a woman aged 40 to 50 in good health. Sequencing was done on a sample of blood. The CDR3: CASSRRDSRYNEQFF. DNA of the CDR3: TGTGCCAGCAGCCGACGGGACTCTAGGTACAATGAGCAGTTCTTC.